This TCR beta chain appears in the sequencing data of a study of T cell responses to AZD1222 COVID-19 vaccine. This CDR3 spans 17 amino acids. Trimming pared 5 bases from V and 5 bases from J, leaving 21 bases between. Looked up from germline, CDR1 is LNHDA and CDR2 is SQIVND (reference sequence). This clone was found a few times. Assay used: immunoSEQ multiplex PCR; TCRdb lists only in-frame clones, some missing. Of approximately 150,000 clones in the sample, around 87% were seen once. This specimen consisted of peripheral blood, obtained on day 0 of AZD1222 vaccination. The clonotype was recovered from an adult in good health. The chain combines TRBV19 with TRBJ1-4; D is ambiguous. The CDR3, as DNA: TGTGCCAGTAGTCACCCTGGGAGGTTGGTGGAGAATGAAAAACTGTTTTTT. Protein: CASSHPGRLVENEKLFF.